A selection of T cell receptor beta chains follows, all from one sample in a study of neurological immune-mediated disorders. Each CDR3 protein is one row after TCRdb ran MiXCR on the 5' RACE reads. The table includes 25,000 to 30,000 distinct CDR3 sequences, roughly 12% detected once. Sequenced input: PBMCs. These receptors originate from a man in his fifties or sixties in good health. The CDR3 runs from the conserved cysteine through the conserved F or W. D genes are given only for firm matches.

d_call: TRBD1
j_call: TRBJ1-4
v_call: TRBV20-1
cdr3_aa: CSARINRGSVEKLFF

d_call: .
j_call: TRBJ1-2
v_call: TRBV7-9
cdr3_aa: CANSPPGLSPYGYTF

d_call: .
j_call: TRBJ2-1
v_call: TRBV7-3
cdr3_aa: CASSPVAGYNEQFF

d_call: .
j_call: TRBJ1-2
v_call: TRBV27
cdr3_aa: CASSLSSTAGYTF

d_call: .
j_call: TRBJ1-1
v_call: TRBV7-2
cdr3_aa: CASSLSGARGNTEAFF

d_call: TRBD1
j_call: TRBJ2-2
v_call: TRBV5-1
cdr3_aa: CASYHAGTGDTGELFF

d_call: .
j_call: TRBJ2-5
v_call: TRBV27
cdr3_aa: CASRITRGETQYF

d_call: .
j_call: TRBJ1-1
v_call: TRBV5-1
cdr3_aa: CASSSNLNTEAFF

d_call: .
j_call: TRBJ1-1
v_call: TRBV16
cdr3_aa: CASSQDTVSFF

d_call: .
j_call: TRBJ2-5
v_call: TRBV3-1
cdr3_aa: CASQEDVGGPWIETQYF

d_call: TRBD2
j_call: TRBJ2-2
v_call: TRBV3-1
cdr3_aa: CASSHSGRAMVGELFF

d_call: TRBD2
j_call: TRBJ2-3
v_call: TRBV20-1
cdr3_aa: CSATSRGLAASTDTQYF

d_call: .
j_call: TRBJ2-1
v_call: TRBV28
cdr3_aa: CASSLVAENKNNEQFF

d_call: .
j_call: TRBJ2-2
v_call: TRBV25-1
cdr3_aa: CASNSDLFTGELFF

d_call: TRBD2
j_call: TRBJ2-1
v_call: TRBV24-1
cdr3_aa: CATSASGGYKANEQFF

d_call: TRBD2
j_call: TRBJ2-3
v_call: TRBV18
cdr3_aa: CASSSGVAGSSTDTQYF

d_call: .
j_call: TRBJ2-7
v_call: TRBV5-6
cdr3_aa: CANSFHLRDEQYF

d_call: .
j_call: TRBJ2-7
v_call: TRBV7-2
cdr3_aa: CASSPGDNYEQYF

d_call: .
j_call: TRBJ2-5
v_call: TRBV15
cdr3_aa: CATSTPRGFRETQYF